The sequence of this TCR beta chain was determined in a study of neurological immune-mediated disorders. Notes on this clonotype: The antigen is undetermined. An end of the junction differs from the germline gene, which may be a read error.

Study findings and constraints: Private repertoires in all groups were suggested by the absence of shared CDR3 amino acid sequences among expanded clones across subjects. The level of TCR clonal expansion was highest in patients with HTLV-1-associated myelopathy and lowest in multiple sclerosis, where it fell below the level seen in healthy controls.

The time point is: longitudinal time-point 2. It was by 5'RACE with 10-nucleotide random UMIs that the cDNA was made. MiXCR, run by TCRdb on the 5' RACE reads, gives a single entry per CDR3 protein. The sample includes tens of thousands of distinct CDR3 sequences, 10% to 15% of them seen just once. This sequence was found in a woman aged 40-49 years in good health. Material for sequencing was PBMCs.

The CDR3 sequence: CSVQRRVQPQHF. CDR3 bases: TGCAGCGTTCAGCGCCGGGTTCAGCCCCAGCATTTC. The V and J genes are TRBV29-1 and TRBJ1-5; D ambiguous. There are 12 residues in the CDR3. CDR1 is SQVTM and CDR2 is ANQGSEA in the germline V gene.